This T cell receptor (beta chain) was found in a study of early T cells in non-severe SARS-CoV-2 infection. Background on the study: Sequencing was performed on bulk RNA from unsorted whole blood, leaving chains unpaired.

Study results and caveats: VDJdb matching, biased toward anti-spike CD8 responses, missed private and CD4 specificities.

Separate cDNA molecules each had unique molecular identifiers attached to them. TCRdb processed the 5' RACE reads anew with MiXCR; each CDR3 protein has one entry. The sample lists 50,000 to 60,000 distinct CDR3 sequences; 11% were seen once. This clonotype has ten or more counts. As yet, its antigen is unknown. The sequencing sample was made of whole blood. This clonotype was obtained from an adult who was a healthcare worker with PCR-confirmed SARS-CoV-2 infection or an uninfected control (not recorded which).

The CDR3 nucleotides are TGTGCCAGCAGCTTAGATCCCGACATCTACGAGCAGTACTTC. Its protein product is CASSLDPDIYEQYF. V is TRBV11-2 and J is TRBJ2-7; no firm D call. Germline CDR1 reads SGHAT; CDR2 reads FQNNGV. The ends were cut back, 0 bases at V and 3 bases at J, with 9 bases in the middle. This CDR3 contains 14 residues.